Sequencing of this T cell receptor (beta chain) was carried out in a study of tumor and adjacent non-tumor tissue in lung cancer. General observations from the study: Normal lung showed higher cumulative top 100 clone frequency than tumor.

TCRbeta libraries were built with three rounds of nested PCR, modified from ARM-PCR. TCRdb reprocessed the multiplex PCR reads with MiXCR, giving one entry per CDR3 protein. Among approximately 76,000 distinct CDR3 sequences, around two thirds were seen once, and the ten largest hold about 12%. This clonotype has ten or more counts. Its antigen is not identified. Trimming at V came to 0 bases and at J to 0 bases, leaving 6 bases not matched to a gene. The CDR3 sequence is 17 residues long. Germline lookup yields CDR1 DFQATT and CDR2 SNEGSKA (reference sequence). This sample's RNA came from whole unsorted tissue.

The chain combines TRBV20-1 with TRBJ2-1; 9 bases map to TRBD2. Sequenced: lung tumor tissue. This sequence originates from a woman aged 65 to 85 with non-small cell lung cancer. CDR3 region: CSARDSLAGRSYNEQFF. CDR3 nucleotide sequence: TGCAGTGCTAGAGATTCCCTAGCGGGACGCTCCTACAATGAGCAGTTCTTC.